The text below deals with one T cell receptor (beta chain). Its antigen is unknown. This sample stems from a study of CD8+CD57+ T cells in acquired aplastic anemia. Study details: Quantities of DNA derived from sorted CD4+ and CD8+ cells averaged approximately 3.5 ug. Healthy donors averaged around 10 million reads for CD4+ cells.

Germline V gene sequence: CDR1 KGHDR, CDR2 SFDVKD. This CDR3 has 17 residues. Between the trimmed V and J ends, which lost 0 bases and 4 bases, there was a span of 17 bases. The template for TCR beta VDJ and CDR3 sequence profiling was genomic DNA. MiXCR, run by TCRdb on the reads, gives a single entry per CDR3 protein. The data contain some 120,000 distinct CDR3 sequences, about 46% of them seen just once; the ten biggest clones take up 2% to 3%. Findings and caveats of the study: Patients and controls shared about 30 CD8+ CDR3 sequences. Patients were compared with controls for CD8+ Simpson's diversity, and no significant difference emerged.

Material: sorted CD4+, CD8+, or CD8+CD57+ T cells (not recorded which) from PBMCs. The chain joins TRBV24-1 to TRBJ1-1; TRBD1 might be the D (6 bases). This receptor was taken from a human donor in good health, serving as a control. DNA of the CDR3: TGTGCCACCAGTGATTTGTTCCAGGGGTTCTATTGCACTGAAGCTTTCTTT. Protein product: CATSDLFQGFYCTEAFF.